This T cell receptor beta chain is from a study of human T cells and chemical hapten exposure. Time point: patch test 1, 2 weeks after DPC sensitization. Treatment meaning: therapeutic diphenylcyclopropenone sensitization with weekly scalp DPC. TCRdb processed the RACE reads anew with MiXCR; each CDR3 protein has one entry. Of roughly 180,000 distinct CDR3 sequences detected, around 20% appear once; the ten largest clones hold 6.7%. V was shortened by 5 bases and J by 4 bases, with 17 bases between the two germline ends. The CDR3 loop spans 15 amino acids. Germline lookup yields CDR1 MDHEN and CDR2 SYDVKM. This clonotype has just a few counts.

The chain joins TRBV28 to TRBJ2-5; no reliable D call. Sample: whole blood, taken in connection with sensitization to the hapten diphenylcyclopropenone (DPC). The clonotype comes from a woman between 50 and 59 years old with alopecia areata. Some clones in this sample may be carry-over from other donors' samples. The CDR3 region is CASSDGGFLGETQYF. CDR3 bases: TGTGCCAGCAGTGACGGCGGTTTCTTGGGAGAGACCCAGTACTTC.